The 11 T cell receptor beta chains below were found in one sample sequenced in a study of blood T cell repertoires in COVID-19. TCRdb keeps only in-frame clones here, not all; method: immunoSEQ multiplex PCR. There are fewer than 40,000 clones in the sample; roughly 84% occur only once, and almost 35% lies in the top ten. The sample comprised peripheral blood. These receptor sequences come from a man in his 70s with active COVID-19.

The genes are TRBV15 and TRBJ2-3, with 12 nucleotides matching TRBD2. V shed 1 base and J 0 bases; nucleotides not matched to a gene: 11. Germline V gene data show CDR1 as LNHNV and CDR2 as YYDKDF (reference sequence). The CDR3 has 20 amino acids. CDR3 amino acids: CATSRGLTSGSGVSTDTQYF. The DNA for the CDR3 is TGTGCCACCAGCAGAGGTTTGACTAGCGGGAGTGGTGTAAGCACAGATACGCAGTATTTT.

This chain connects TRBV11-3 to TRBJ2-3, with D unresolved. Trimming removed 3 bases at V and 3 bases at J, with 7 bases between. This CDR3 comprises 13 residues. From germline, CDR1 is SGHNT and CDR2 YENEEA. The CDR3 loop is CASSFLVTDTQYF. DNA for the CDR3: TGTGCCAGCAGCTTCCTAGTTACAGATACGCAGTATTTT.

V is TRBV7-8 and J is TRBJ1-5; D perhaps matches TRBD1 (6 bases). V was trimmed by 5 bases and J by 0 bases, leaving 11 bases between them. The germline gives CDR1 SGHVS, CDR2 FQNEAQ. There are 15 residues in the CDR3. CDR3 in amino acids: CASSRGQNSNQPQHF. The CDR3, as DNA: TGTGCCAGCAGCCGGGGACAAAATAGCAATCAGCCCCAGCATTTT. Using reference TRBV7-8 and TRBJ1-5 for the parts outside the CDR3, the full variable domain is GAGVSQSPRYKVAKRGQDVALRCDPISGHVSLFWYQQALGQGPEFLTYFQNEAQLDKSGLPSDRFFAERPEGSVSTLKIQRTQQEDSAVYLCASSRGQNSNQPQHFGDGTRLSIL.

This chain joins TRBV18 and TRBJ2-7; possible D gene TRBD2, 5 bases. V lost 4 bases, J lost 0 bases, and 10 bases lay in between. Germline V lookup: CDR1 KGHSH, CDR2 LQKENI. This CDR3 region has 14 residues. CDR3 loop: CASSQGRSSYEQYF. The CDR3 DNA follows: TGTGCCAGCTCACAAGGGAGATCCTCCTACGAGCAGTACTTC. Full variable domain (rest looked up from reference TRBV18 and TRBJ2-7): NAGVMQNPRHLVRRRGQEARLRCSPMKGHSHVYWYRQLPEEGLKFMVYLQKENIIDESGMPKERFSAEFPKEGPSILRIQQVVRGDSAAYFCASSQGRSSYEQYFGPGTRLTVT.

This chain uses TRBV9 with TRBJ2-5; 14 bases map to TRBD2. There are 16 residues in the CDR3. Germline V gene lookup returns CDR1 SGDLS and CDR2 YYNGEE. V was clipped by 1 base and J by 5 bases; unmatched bases: 4. CDR3 in amino acids: CASSVPRLAGGETQYF. The CDR3, as DNA: TGTGCCAGCAGCGTACCCCGACTAGCGGGAGGGGAGACCCAGTACTTC.

This sequence joins TRBV5-8 and TRBJ1-5, with D possibly matching TRBD1 (5 bases). Trimming left V 0 bases short and J 1 base short, with 8 bases between. Looked up from germline, CDR1 is SGHTS and CDR2 is YDEGEE. CDR3 length: 15 amino acids. The CDR3 nucleotides are TGTGCCAGCAGCTTGGGACAGAAGAGCAATCAGCCCCAGCATTTT. Translated, it gives CASSLGQKSNQPQHF.

The V call is TRBV7-2, the J call TRBJ1-6; 8 bases are shared with TRBD1. The CDR3 spans 12 residues. Germline CDR1 SGHTA, CDR2 FQGNSA. The ends lost 11 bases at V and 6 bases at J; junction bases unmatched: 3. Here the CDR3 DNA reads TGTGCCGGTGGACAGGGTAATTCACCCCTCCACTTT. It yields the protein CAGGQGNSPLHF.

The genes are TRBV5-1 and TRBJ2-5; no firm D call. Deletions cut 4 bases from V and 5 bases from J, with 9 bases between. Per the germline V gene, CDR1 is SGHRS and CDR2 is YFSETQ. This CDR3 contains 12 residues. This CDR3 reads CASSPDRETQYF. DNA of the CDR3: TGCGCCAGCAGCCCAGATCGCGAGACCCAGTACTTC.

This chain's CDR3 is CASSPFTGPSTDTQYF. The CDR3 coding sequence is TGTGCCAGCAGTCCCTTCACAGGACCCAGCACAGATACGCAGTATTTT. The genes are TRBV28 and TRBJ2-3; the D gene is possibly TRBD1 (5 bases). The CDR3 is 16 residues long. Trimming took 5 bases from V and 0 from J, leaving 15 bases between them. CDR1 and CDR2 (germline): MDHEN, SYDVKM.

The chain employs TRBV4-1 and TRBJ2-2; 10 nucleotides line up with TRBD2. The CDR3 sequence is 15 residues long. Trimming removed 4 bases from V and 6 bases from J; junction bases left unmatched: 5. Germline CDR1 reads MGHRA; CDR2 reads YSYEKL. This CDR3 reads CASSPSGSRAGELFF. The CDR3 DNA follows: TGCGCCAGCAGCCCTAGCGGGAGTAGGGCCGGGGAGCTGTTTTTT.

Only a few counts were recorded for this clone. The J gene is TRBJ2-7, the V gene TRBV7-2; D may be TRBD2 (6 bases). The ends were cut back, 3 bases at V and 3 bases at J, with 15 bases in the middle. Germline assignment: CDR1 SGHTA and CDR2 FQGNSA. The CDR3 runs 15 residues. This chain's CDR3 is CASSFGGNGDYEQYF. The CDR3 nucleotides are TGTGCCAGCAGCTTCGGCGGGAACGGGGACTACGAGCAGTACTTC.